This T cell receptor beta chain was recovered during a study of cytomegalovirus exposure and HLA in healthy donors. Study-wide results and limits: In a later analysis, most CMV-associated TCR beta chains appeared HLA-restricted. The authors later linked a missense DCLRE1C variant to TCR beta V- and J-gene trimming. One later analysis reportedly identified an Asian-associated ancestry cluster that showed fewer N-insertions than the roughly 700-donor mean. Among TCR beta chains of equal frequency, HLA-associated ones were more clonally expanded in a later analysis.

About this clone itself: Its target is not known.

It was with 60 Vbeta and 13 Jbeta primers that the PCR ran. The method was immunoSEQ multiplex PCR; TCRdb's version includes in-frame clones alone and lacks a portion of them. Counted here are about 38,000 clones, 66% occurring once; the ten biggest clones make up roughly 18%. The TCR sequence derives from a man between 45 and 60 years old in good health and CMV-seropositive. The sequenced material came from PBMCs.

The CDR3 is CASSLALGGELFF. The CDR3, as DNA: TGTGCCAGCAGCTTAGCCCTCGGCGGGGAGCTGTTTTTT. The chain is built from TRBV11-1 and TRBJ2-2; no clear D. CDR3 length: 13 residues. From germline, CDR1 is SGHAT and CDR2 FQDESV (reference sequence). Trimming took off 0 bases at V and 7 bases at J, with 6 bases between the two ends.